Below, 29 T cell receptor beta chains from the same sample are listed, as sequenced in a study of blood T cell repertoires in COVID-19. Assay: immunoSEQ multiplex PCR; the TCRdb copy retains only in-frame clones and omits some. Here the sample spans roughly 440,000 clones, approximately 88% being singletons. The specimen sequenced was peripheral blood. The receptors originated from a woman aged 45-65 years with COVID-19, enrolled during active disease.

The table lists this clone with a count of one. The chain joins TRBV11-2 to TRBJ1-6; 8 bases are a match to TRBD1. The CDR3 contains 16 residues. Germline trimming cut 5 bases from V and 6 bases from J; bases unmatched to any gene: 9. Germline V CDR1 and CDR2: SGHAT, FQNNGV. CDR3 sequence (DNA): TGTGCCAGCAGCCCGACCTCCGACAGGGGTAATTCACCCCTCCACTTT. Protein sequence: CASSPTSDRGNSPLHF.

The V and J genes are TRBV11-3 and TRBJ2-1; no clear D gene. Germline assignment: CDR1 SGHNT and CDR2 YENEEA. The CDR3 length is 15 residues. Trimming left V 5 bases short and J 10 bases short, with 21 bases between. The CDR3 here is CASSRSPLVPGEQFF. DNA of the CDR3: TGTGCCAGCAGCCGAAGTCCCCTAGTCCCCGGGGAGCAGTTCTTC. Supplemented by reference TRBV11-3 and TRBJ2-1, the full variable domain reads EAGVVQSPRYKIIEKKQPVAFWCNPISGHNTLYWYLQNLGQGPELLIRYENEEAVDDSQLPKDRFSAERLKGVDSTLKIQPAELGDSAVYLCASSRSPLVPGEQFFGPGTRLTVL.

The chain links TRBV29-1 to TRBJ2-1; 7 bases are a match to TRBD1. The CDR3 has 13 amino acids. V was pared by 4 bases and J by 5 bases, with 5 bases of the junction left unmatched. Germline V lookup: CDR1 SQVTM, CDR2 ANQGSEA. In nucleotides, the CDR3 is TGCAGCGTTGGCGGACAGGCTGACAATGAGCAGTTCTTC. As protein: CSVGGQADNEQFF.

The chain has TRBV5-6 and TRBJ1-1; tentatively, D is TRBD1 (5 bases). With 1 base removed from V and 3 bases from J, the gap between germline ends came to 7 bases. The CDR3 spans 13 residues. Germline V gene sequence: CDR1 SGHDT, CDR2 YYEEEE. The CDR3 protein is CASSLKGHTEAFF. The CDR3 nucleotides read TGTGCCAGCAGCTTGAAGGGGCACACTGAAGCTTTCTTT.

The gene calls are TRBV9 and TRBJ1-2, with 8 bases aligning to TRBD1. This CDR3 comprises 13 residues. With V trimmed by 4 bases and J by 8 bases, 7 bases remained unmatched. In germline, CDR1 is SGDLS, CDR2 YYNGEE. DNA of the CDR3: TGTGCCAGCAGCCCCAGGACAGGGAAGGGCTACACCTTC. Protein sequence: CASSPRTGKGYTF.

CDR3 in amino acids: CASSSGQGVNTEAFF. CDR3 DNA: TGCGCCAGCAGCTCGGGACAGGGGGTGAACACTGAAGCTTTCTTT. V and J are TRBV5-1 and TRBJ1-1, with 11 bases fitting TRBD1. CDR3 length equals 15 residues. Germline V gene data show CDR1 as SGHRS and CDR2 as YFSETQ. The V segment lost 3 bases and the J segment 0 bases; nucleotides outside the gene matches: 1.

The chain recombines TRBV20-1 with TRBJ1-2; D unresolved. There are 11 residues in the CDR3. The V end was cut by 1 base, the J end by 4 bases, with 4 bases between. Germline V gene data show CDR1 as DFQATT and CDR2 as SNEGSKA (reference sequence). The CDR3 DNA follows: TGCAGTGCTAGAGCAGTCTATGGCTACACCTTC. It encodes CSARAVYGYTF.

This clone was detected a few times. The J gene is TRBJ1-1, the V gene TRBV3-1 (or the pseudogene TRBV3-2); possibly TRBD1 for D (6 bases). The CDR3 runs 13 residues. The V gene lost 4 bases and the J gene lost 4 bases, with 10 bases spanning the gap. Per the germline V gene, CDR1 is LGHDT and CDR2 is YNNKEL (reference sequence). CDR3 in amino acids: CASSPIRGTEAFF. DNA of the CDR3: TGTGCCAGCAGCCCGATCAGGGGCACTGAAGCTTTCTTT.

The chain recombines TRBV5-6 with TRBJ1-2, with D tentatively TRBD1 (6 bases). Germline V lookup: CDR1 SGHDT, CDR2 YYEEEE. The CDR3 runs to 13 residues. With 0 bases removed from V and 8 bases from J, the gap between germline ends came to 11 bases. This CDR3 is CASSLEGGDGYTF. CDR3 DNA: TGTGCCAGCAGCTTGGAAGGGGGAGACGGCTACACCTTC. The full variable domain, completed using reference TRBV5-6 and TRBJ1-2, is DAGVTQSPTHLIKTRGQQVTLRCSPKSGHDTVSWYQQALGQGPQFIFQYYEEEERQRGNFPDRFSGHQFPNYSSELNVNALLLGDSALYLCASSLEGGDGYTFGSGTRLTVV.

The gene calls are TRBV5-4 and TRBJ2-1, with 8 bases identical to TRBD2. V lost 4 bases and J lost 4; bases outside the gene matches: 7. The CDR3 is 15 amino acids. Germline V CDR1 and CDR2: SGHNT, YYREEE (reference sequence). CDR3: CASSPRGGGYNEQFF. The CDR3 region has the DNA TGTGCCAGCAGCCCCAGAGGCGGGGGGTACAATGAGCAGTTCTTC.

The V and J genes are TRBV5-1 and TRBJ2-2; no clear D. CDR3 length: 16 amino acids. Trimming removed 2 bases from V and 0 bases from J, with 11 bases in between. Per the germline V gene, CDR1 is SGHRS and CDR2 is YFSETQ. The CDR3 loop is CASSFVVTSNTGELFF. The DNA for the CDR3 is TGCGCCAGCAGCTTCGTGGTGACTTCGAACACCGGGGAGCTGTTTTTT. Full variable domain (rest looked up from reference TRBV5-1 and TRBJ2-2): KAGVTQTPRYLIKTRGQQVTLSCSPISGHRSVSWYQQTPGQGLQFLFEYFSETQRNKGNFPGRFSGRQFSNSRSEMNVSTLELGDSALYLCASSFVVTSNTGELFFGEGSRLTVL.

Only a few counts were recorded for this clone. The chain uses TRBV5-8 and TRBJ2-1; D gene ambiguous. Germline CDR1 is SGHTS and CDR2 is YDEGEE. This CDR3 has 12 amino acids. V lost 5 bases and J 8 bases, leaving 11 bases between the germline ends. This CDR3 reads CASRLPLDEQFF. The CDR3, as DNA: TGTGCCAGCAGATTGCCTCTAGATGAGCAGTTCTTC.

This chain joins TRBV3-1 (or the pseudogene TRBV3-2) and TRBJ2-2; 12 positions agree with TRBD2. This CDR3 has 15 residues. Germline CDR1 and CDR2: LGHDT and YNNKEL (reference sequence). V was pared by 4 bases and J by 5 bases, with 2 bases of the junction left unmatched. In nucleotides, the CDR3 is TGTGCCAGCAGCCCCGGGACTAGCGGGACCGGGGAGCTGTTTTTT. It translates to CASSPGTSGTGELFF.

V gene TRBV5-8 combines with J gene TRBJ1-1, with D possibly matching TRBD1 (6 bases). Trimming stripped 7 bases from V and 1 base from J, with 17 bases between. This CDR3 is built from 15 residues. Germline values: CDR1 SGHTS, CDR2 YDEGEE. Written as DNA, the CDR3 is TGTGCCAGCTCCGGCCCCGGGACATCGAACACTGAAGCTTTCTTT. This sequence encodes CASSGPGTSNTEAFF. Drawing the rest from reference TRBV5-8 and TRBJ1-1, the complete variable domain is EAGVTQSPTHLIKTRGQQATLRCSPISGHTSVYWYQQALGLGLQFLLWYDEGEERNRGNFPPRFSGRQFPNYSSELNVNALELEDSALYLCASSGPGTSNTEAFFGQGTRLTVV.

The rearrangement links TRBV7-2 to TRBJ2-1; perhaps TRBD2 as D (6 bases). The CDR3 is made up of 14 amino acids. Germline loops: CDR1 SGHTA, CDR2 FQGNSA. V was cut by 6 bases and J by 3 bases, with 12 bases left in between. The DNA for the CDR3 is TGTGCCAGCAGGAGCCCGGGACTCTACAATGAGCAGTTCTTC. Translation: CASRSPGLYNEQFF.

This clone has more than one count but fewer than ten. The V call is TRBV29-1, the J call TRBJ2-2; 11 nucleotides match TRBD2. Trimming cost V 6 bases and J 6 bases; bases outside gene matches: 12. CDR1 is SQVTM and CDR2 is ANQGSEA in the germline V gene. There are 16 residues in the CDR3. CDR3 sequence: CSVGTSGAVGSGELFF. The CDR3 region has the DNA TGCAGCGTCGGGACTAGCGGAGCCGTCGGGTCCGGGGAGCTGTTTTTT.

This sequence joins TRBV5-8 and TRBJ1-1, with D tentatively TRBD1 (6 bases). Germline CDR1 SGHTS, CDR2 YDEGEE. V shed 5 bases and J shed 0 bases, with 14 bases lying between them. The CDR3 consists of 15 residues. The CDR3 region is CASRFRRQVNTEAFF. The CDR3 DNA reads TGTGCCAGCAGATTTCGGAGACAGGTGAACACTGAAGCTTTCTTT.

The chain combines TRBV5-6 with TRBJ1-4; TRBD1 is a possible D gene (6 bases). Germline-derived CDR1 and CDR2 are SGHDT and YYEEEE. The CDR3 has 17 amino acids. The V and J ends lost 1 base and 5 bases respectively, with 18 bases between them. CDR3 in amino acids: CASSLFLGGTPNEKLFF. DNA of the CDR3: TGTGCCAGCAGCTTGTTTCTGGGTGGGACACCAAATGAAAAACTGTTTTTT.

The chain couples TRBV6-5 to TRBJ1-5; TRBD1 matches at 7 bases. Trimming cost V 4 bases and J 3 bases; bases outside gene matches: 3. The CDR3 covers 14 residues. The germline V gene has CDR1 MNHEY and CDR2 SVGAGI. In DNA, the CDR3 is TGTGCCAGCAGTTCCGGGACAGTCAATCAGCCCCAGCATTTT. Its protein product is CASSSGTVNQPQHF.

J is TRBJ1-1 and V is TRBV5-1; unclear D gene. Trimming took 4 bases from V and 0 from J, leaving 10 bases between them. The CDR3 totals 14 residues. Germline lookup yields CDR1 SGHRS and CDR2 YFSETQ. Written as DNA, the CDR3 is TGCGCCAGCAGCAGGGAGATCATGAACACTGAAGCTTTCTTT. Its translation: CASSREIMNTEAFF.

The CDR3 spells CASSSGQALNTEAFF. The CDR3 coding sequence is TGCGCCAGCAGCTCCGGACAGGCCCTGAACACTGAAGCTTTCTTT. This chain joins TRBV5-1 and TRBJ1-1, with TRBD1 matching 7 bases. V lost 3 bases and J lost 0; bases outside the gene matches: 5. Germline assignment: CDR1 SGHRS and CDR2 YFSETQ. This CDR3 contains 15 residues.

The CDR3 is CASSQDRNPQGIWQYF. The CDR3 region has the DNA TGTGCCAGCAGCCAAGATCGTAACCCGCAGGGCATTTGGCAGTATTTT. The V call is TRBV3-1 (or the pseudogene TRBV3-2), the J call TRBJ2-3, with D maybe TRBD1 (5 bases). CDR3 size: 16 residues. The V gene lost 0 bases and the J gene lost 11 bases, with 21 bases spanning the gap. Looked up from germline, CDR1 is LGHDT and CDR2 is YNNKEL (reference sequence).

CDR3 nucleotide sequence: TGTGCCAGCAGCTTAATAGCGGGGGTACAAGAGACCCAGTACTTC. It translates to CASSLIAGVQETQYF. V and J are TRBV7-9 and TRBJ2-5, with TRBD2 matching over 9 bases. Trimming at V came to 2 bases and at J to 2 bases, leaving 3 bases not matched to a gene. The CDR3 has 15 residues. The germline gives CDR1 SEHNR, CDR2 FQNEAQ (reference sequence).

This sequence joins TRBV2 and TRBJ2-7, with D unclear. Germline loops: CDR1 SNHLY, CDR2 FYNNEI. The CDR3 loop spans 12 amino acids. V lost 6 bases, J lost 3 bases, and 9 bases lay in between. In DNA, the CDR3 is TGTGCCAGCAGGGGCTTTGGCTACGAGCAGTACTTC. It encodes CASRGFGYEQYF. Complete variable domain (other parts from reference TRBV2 and TRBJ2-7): EPEVTQTPSHQVTQMGQEVILRCVPISNHLYFYWYRQILGQKVEFLVSFYNNEISEKSEIFDDQFSVERPDGSNFTLKIRSTKLEDSAMYFCASRGFGYEQYFGPGTRLTVT.

The J gene is TRBJ1-1, the V gene TRBV15; unclear D gene. Germline lookup yields CDR1 LNHNV and CDR2 YYDKDF (reference sequence). V dropped 1 base and J dropped 3 bases, with 12 bases sitting between them. This CDR3 is built from 15 residues. As DNA, the CDR3 is TGTGCCACCAGCAGAGCTAGTCGGGGATACACTGAAGCTTTCTTT. Residues: CATSRASRGYTEAFF.

The chain combines TRBV3-1 (or the pseudogene TRBV3-2) with TRBJ1-3; possible D gene TRBD1, 6 bases. With 3 bases removed from V and 7 bases from J, the gap between germline ends came to 10 bases. The CDR3 extends over 13 amino acids. Germline CDR1 and CDR2: LGHDT and YNNKEL (reference sequence). CDR3 amino acids: CASSQAGENTIYF. The CDR3 DNA reads as TGTGCCAGCAGCCAGGCAGGGGAGAACACCATATATTTT.

The chain combines TRBV30 with TRBJ1-1, with D perhaps TRBD1 (6 bases). Germline CDR1 and CDR2: GTSNPN and SVGIG (reference sequence). The V gene lost 1 base and the J gene lost 4 bases, with 10 bases spanning the gap. CDR3 size: 13 residues. The CDR3: CAWSDTGITEAFF. The CDR3 region has the DNA TGTGCCTGGAGTGATACAGGGATCACTGAAGCTTTCTTT.

This rearrangement joins TRBV27 to TRBJ1-1; D is uncertain. CDR3 size: 14 residues. Germline CDR1 reads MNHEY; CDR2 reads SMNVEV (reference sequence). Trimming pared 5 bases from V and 10 bases from J, leaving 20 bases between. The CDR3 DNA is TGTGCCAGCAGTCCTTTTATAGCGGGGTCCAGAGCTTTCTTT. Translation: CASSPFIAGSRAFF.

This clone was counted once. V gene TRBV28 combines with J gene TRBJ1-1, with TRBD1 matching over 7 bases. Losses at the gene ends were 4 bases for V and 1 base for J; bases not matched to a gene: 3. The CDR3 runs to 14 residues. The germline V gene has CDR1 MDHEN and CDR2 SYDVKM. This chain's CDR3 is CASSSQGPNTEAFF. The CDR3 coding sequence is TGTGCCAGCAGTTCACAGGGGCCGAACACTGAAGCTTTCTTT.